This passage covers 4 T cell receptor beta chains from one sample sequenced in a study of blood T cell repertoires in COVID-19. Profiled with immunoSEQ multiplex PCR; TCRdb holds only in-frame clones, not every one. The data contain about 210,000 clones, 75% to 90% of them singletons. Sequencing used PBMCs or T cells enriched from blood (not recorded which). These receptors were taken from a man aged 30 to 39 who had recovered from COVID-19.

This sequence joins TRBV28 and TRBJ2-2; D is uncertain. The CDR3 has 13 amino acids. Trimming removed 2 bases at V and 7 bases at J, with 8 bases between. Germline V gene data show CDR1 as MDHEN and CDR2 as SYDVKM. The CDR3 loop is CASSLHSNGELFF. DNA of the CDR3: TGTGCCAGCAGTTTACATAGCAACGGGGAGCTGTTTTTT. The entire variable domain, with the rest obtained from reference TRBV28 and TRBJ2-2, is as follows: DVKVTQSSRYLVKRTGEKVFLECVQDMDHENMFWYRQDPGLGLRLIYFSYDVKMKEKGDIPEGYSVSREKKERFSLILESASTNQTSMYLCASSLHSNGELFFGEGSRLTVL.

The chain links TRBV15 to TRBJ1-2; D might be TRBD1 (5 bases). Germline loops: CDR1 LNHNV, CDR2 YYDKDF (reference sequence). V lost 0 bases, J lost 1 base, and 9 bases lay in between. CDR3 length: 15 residues. The CDR3 here is CATSREGRVNYGYTF. In DNA form, the CDR3 reads TGTGCCACCAGCAGAGAGGGCAGGGTTAACTATGGCTACACCTTC. Full variable domain (remainder filled in from reference TRBV15 and TRBJ1-2): DAMVIQNPRYQVTQFGKPVTLSCSQTLNHNVMYWYQQKSSQAPKLLFHYYDKDFNNEADTPDNFQSRRPNTSFCFLDIRSPGLGDTAMYLCATSREGRVNYGYTFGSGTRLTVV.

The rearrangement links TRBV28 to TRBJ2-1; 8 bases agree with TRBD2. V lost 6 bases and J lost 8; bases outside the gene matches: 21. The CDR3 runs to 18 residues. In germline, CDR1 is MDHEN, CDR2 SYDVKM. Written as DNA, the CDR3 is TGTGCCAGCAGCTTAGAACGGGATCTCGGGACTAGAAGTGATGAGCAGTTCTTC. This codes for CASSLERDLGTRSDEQFF. Looking up the rest from reference TRBV28 and TRBJ2-1 gives the full variable domain: DVKVTQSSRYLVKRTGEKVFLECVQDMDHENMFWYRQDPGLGLRLIYFSYDVKMKEKGDIPEGYSVSREKKERFSLILESASTNQTSMYLCASSLERDLGTRSDEQFFGPGTRLTVL.

Concerning this clone: Its ends do not fully match the called genes, so a read error is possible. The rearrangement links TRBV7-7 to TRBJ2-1, with 8 bases aligning to TRBD2. The CDR3 consists of 14 residues. Per the germline V gene, CDR1 is SSHAT and CDR2 is FNYEAQ (reference sequence). This chain's CDR3 is CASSLAGPYNEQFF. DNA of the CDR3: TGTGCTAGCAGCTTAGCGGGGCCCTACAATGAGCAGTTCTTC.